Shown below are 32 T cell receptor beta chains from a single sample sequenced in a study of CD8 T cells in Susac syndrome. An amount of RNA that ranged from about 0.45 to 1 ug was reverse transcribed with random hexamers. TCRdb itself ran the immunoSEQ multiplex PCR reads through MiXCR, one entry per CDR3 protein. Of around 160,000 distinct CDR3 sequences in the sample, around 95% were seen once. Sequencing was done on a sample of CD4+ T cells from PBMCs. The receptors come from a human donor in good health.

The chain joins TRBV12-3 or TRBV12-4 to TRBJ1-1; no firm D call. Trimming took 5 bases from V and 4 from J, leaving 17 bases between them. The CDR3 covers 15 residues. The CDR3 region is CASSHTIGRFTEAFF. In nucleotides, the CDR3 is TGTGCCAGCAGTCACACCATTGGACGGTTCACTGAAGCTTTCTTT.

The chain carries TRBV12-3 or TRBV12-4 and TRBJ1-2; D is ambiguous. Trimming removed 5 bases from V and 3 bases from J, with 10 bases in between. The length of the CDR3 is 13 residues. CDR3 sequence (DNA): TGTGCCAGCAGTCCTCGGTGGGACTATGGCTACACCTTC. Encoded protein: CASSPRWDYGYTF.

V gene TRBV6-2 or TRBV6-3 combines with J gene TRBJ1-5; a possible D gene is TRBD1 (5 bases). V lost 7 bases, J lost 3 bases, and 10 bases lay in between. The germline CDR1 and CDR2 sequences are MNHEY and SVGEGT. The CDR3 is made up of 13 amino acids. The DNA for the CDR3 is TGTGCCAGCAAGCTTGGGGCCAATCAGCCCCAGCATTTT. Translating it yields CASKLGANQPQHF.

This clonotype was seen once. The chain carries TRBV5-1 and TRBJ2-5, with D tentatively TRBD2 (6 bases). This CDR3 has 14 residues. Deletions cut 4 bases from V and 1 base from J, with 11 bases between. The germline gives CDR1 SGHRS, CDR2 YFSETQ. CDR3 coding DNA: TGCGCCAGCAGCCGCGGGACTCTCCAAGAGACCCAGTACTTC. Translated: CASSRGTLQETQYF.

The chain has TRBV6-2 or TRBV6-3 and TRBJ2-5, with D perhaps matching TRBD2 (6 bases). V was clipped by 6 bases and J by 1 base, with 18 bases between them. Per the germline V gene, CDR1 is MNHEY and CDR2 is SVGEGT. The CDR3 sequence is 16 residues long. The CDR3 DNA reads as TGTGCCAGCAGCACCTTAGGGGCGCGGGGCCAAGAGACCCAGTACTTC. Amino acids: CASSTLGARGQETQYF.

The chain couples TRBV6-1 to TRBJ2-2, with D perhaps being TRBD1 or TRBD2 (5 bases each). There are 13 residues in the CDR3. Between the trimmed V and J ends, which lost 6 bases and 6 bases, there was a span of 11 bases. Looked up from germline, CDR1 is MNHNS and CDR2 is SASEGT. The CDR3 sequence: CASSRGESGELFF. The CDR3 region has the DNA TGTGCCAGCAGCCGAGGGGAGTCCGGGGAGCTGTTTTTT.

This clonotype was observed a few times. The chain uses TRBV4-2 and TRBJ2-2, with 16 bases lining up with TRBD2. The length of the CDR3 is 17 residues. Per germline, CDR1 LGHNA and CDR2 YNFKEQ. V lost 4 bases, J lost 7 bases, and 6 bases stayed unmatched. This chain's CDR3 is CASSLGTSGGAGGELFF. Written as DNA, the CDR3 is TGTGCCAGCAGCCTAGGGACTAGCGGGGGGGCTGGCGGGGAGCTGTTTTTT.

The chain joins TRBV18 to TRBJ1-1, with TRBD1 matching 7 bases. V gave up 6 bases and J gave up 4 bases; unmatched junction bases: 11. The CDR3 spans 15 residues. Germline CDR1 and CDR2: KGHSH and LQKENI. CDR3 DNA sequence: TGTGCCAGCTCCAAAGCCCAGGGGGAGTTCACTGAAGCTTTCTTT. Amino acids: CASSKAQGEFTEAFF.

In its sample, this clonotype was seen a few times. The chain's CDR3 is CASSQEGGYTF. CDR3 in DNA: TGTGCCAGCAGCCAAGAGGGCGGCTACACCTTC. The rearrangement uses TRBV3-1 and TRBJ1-2, with unresolved D. The CDR3 covers 11 residues. Trimming took off 0 bases at V and 8 bases at J, with 4 bases between the two ends. Looked up from germline, CDR1 is LGHDT and CDR2 is YNNKEL (reference sequence).

This clonotype was observed a single time. The chain couples TRBV9 to TRBJ1-6; no firm D call. The CDR3 spans 11 residues. V lost 6 bases and J lost 14, with 12 bases in between. Per the germline V gene, CDR1 is SGDLS and CDR2 is YYNGEE. The CDR3 region is CASILALSLHF. Written as DNA, the CDR3 is TGTGCCAGCATCTTAGCATTATCCCTCCACTTT.

V is TRBV11-2 and J is TRBJ2-1; 8 bases are a match to TRBD1. Trimming took 5 bases from V and 2 from J; bases not matched to a gene: 5. The CDR3 loop spans 15 amino acids. Germline V CDR1 and CDR2: SGHAT, FQNNGV. The CDR3 nucleotides are TGTGCCAGCAGCGCCGACAGGGGCCCCTACAATGAGCAGTTCTTC. It specifies CASSADRGPYNEQFF.

The rearrangement uses TRBV29-1 and TRBJ2-5; the D is unclear. The CDR3 spans 12 residues. V was clipped by 7 bases and J by 4 bases, with 13 bases between them. Germline CDR1 and CDR2: SQVTM and ANQGSEA. The CDR3 DNA follows: TGCAGCGGACACAGCTCCGGAGAGACCCAGTACTTC. It codes for CSGHSSGETQYF.

This clonotype was picked up one time. The rearrangement uses TRBV27 and TRBJ2-3; tentatively, D is TRBD1 (6 bases). CDR3 length equals 14 residues. Trimming pared 5 bases from V and 0 bases from J, leaving 9 bases between. Germline V gives CDR1 MNHEY, CDR2 SMNVEV (reference sequence). DNA of the CDR3: TGTGCCAGCAGTGGGACAACTAGCACAGATACGCAGTATTTT. Translating it yields CASSGTTSTDTQYF.

The chain links TRBV30 to TRBJ1-2; D unresolved. Germline V lookup: CDR1 GTSNPN, CDR2 SVGIG (reference sequence). The V and J ends lost 4 bases and 4 bases respectively, with 10 bases between them. This CDR3 contains 12 residues. CDR3 DNA: TGTGCCTGGATGGGTCGGGGCTATGGCTACACCTTC. Its translation: CAWMGRGYGYTF.

The rearrangement links TRBV6-5 to TRBJ2-2; TRBD1 matches at 7 bases. Germline V gene sequence: CDR1 MNHEY, CDR2 SVGAGI. The V segment lost 8 bases and the J segment 6 bases; nucleotides outside the gene matches: 6. There are 13 residues in the CDR3. The CDR3 DNA reads TGTGCCAGCTGGGCAGGGGGATCCGGGGAGCTGTTTTTT. Amino acids: CASWAGGSGELFF.

The gene calls are TRBV10-3 and TRBJ1-2, with 8 bases fitting TRBD1. Per germline, CDR1 ENHRY and CDR2 SYGVKD. V lost 7 bases, J lost 3 bases, and 1 base stayed unmatched. This CDR3 is 12 amino acids long. CDR3 residues: CAIKDRDYGYTF. The CDR3, as DNA: TGTGCCATCAAGGACAGGGACTATGGCTACACCTTC.

The gene calls are TRBV30 and TRBJ2-7; weak D call: TRBD1 (5 bases). Per germline, CDR1 GTSNPN and CDR2 SVGIG (reference sequence). The CDR3 has 12 residues. Trimming pared 3 bases from V and 5 bases from J, leaving 11 bases between. CDR3: CAWSRQTNEQYF. The CDR3 DNA sequence: TGTGCCTGGAGCCGACAGACAAACGAGCAGTACTTC.

The V and J genes are TRBV12-3 or TRBV12-4 and TRBJ1-1; D ambiguous. V dropped 8 bases and J dropped 4 bases, with 14 bases sitting between them. This CDR3 is 13 amino acids long. The CDR3 DNA is TGTGCCAGCGCGGCCCTCGGAACCACTGAAGCTTTCTTT. This gives the protein CASAALGTTEAFF.

This clonotype was seen a single time. This sequence joins TRBV7-2 and TRBJ2-5; 12 bases agree with TRBD2. The CDR3 consists of 17 residues. After removal of 6 bases from V and 7 bases from J, the junction contained 15 bases not matched to a gene. The germline gives CDR1 SGHTA, CDR2 FQGNSA. The CDR3 nucleotides read TGTGCCAGCAGTTACCCGTTTCTAGCGGGGGGGAGTGGGACCCAGTACTTC. It encodes CASSYPFLAGGSGTQYF.

The chain recombines TRBV20-1 with TRBJ1-6; a weak D match, TRBD1 (5 bases). The germline gives CDR1 DFQATT, CDR2 SNEGSKA (reference sequence). CDR3 length: 15 residues. The ends were cut back, 0 bases at V and 10 bases at J, with 16 bases in the middle. The CDR3 loop reads CSARESGLRDSPLHF. In nucleotides, the CDR3 is TGCAGTGCTAGAGAGAGCGGGCTCCGGGACTCACCCCTCCACTTT.

The V call is TRBV7-2, the J call TRBJ2-5; 8 bases agree with TRBD2. Germline trimming cut 2 bases from V and 3 bases from J; bases unmatched to any gene: 14. Per germline, CDR1 SGHTA and CDR2 FQGNSA. The length of the CDR3 is 18 residues. The CDR3 DNA sequence: TGTGCCAGCAGCTTAAGTGGACCCGCGGGGGGACGAAAAGAGACCCAGTACTTC. This gives the protein CASSLSGPAGGRKETQYF.

The chain employs TRBV19 and TRBJ2-3; 7 bases are a match to TRBD2. The CDR3 length is 16 residues. V trimming: 6 bases; J trimming: 0 bases; junction bases outside the gene matches: 9. Germline values: CDR1 LNHDA, CDR2 SQIVND (reference sequence). CDR3 loop: CASSPGGAGSTDTQYF. Here the CDR3 DNA reads TGTGCCAGTAGCCCCGGCGGAGCGGGAAGCACAGATACGCAGTATTTT.

This chain links TRBV20-1 with TRBJ2-1; 10 bases map to TRBD2. CDR3 length: 16 residues. The germline CDR1 and CDR2 sequences are DFQATT and SNEGSKA (reference sequence). V shed 1 base and J 2 bases; nucleotides not matched to a gene: 5. The CDR3 bases are TGCAGTGCTAGAGTGGTAGCGGGGGGTACCTACAATGAGCAGTTCTTC. Its protein product is CSARVVAGGTYNEQFF.

The chain recombines TRBV7-9 with TRBJ1-1; D may be TRBD1 (6 bases). The CDR3 extends over 12 amino acids. The V gene lost 8 bases and the J gene lost 9 bases, with 16 bases spanning the gap. Germline V lookup: CDR1 SEHNR, CDR2 FQNEAQ (reference sequence). The CDR3 nucleotides read TGTGCCAGCTCATGGGACACAGGACAAGCTTTCTTT. Translation gives CASSWDTGQAFF.

This clonotype showed up just once. The chain is built from TRBV30 and TRBJ1-1, with D possibly TRBD1 on 6 matching bases. The CDR3 totals 14 residues. V lost 3 bases and J lost 1, with 12 bases in between. Per germline, CDR1 GTSNPN and CDR2 SVGIG (reference sequence). This chain's CDR3 is CAWRRLQGNTEAFF. The CDR3 nucleotides read TGTGCCTGGAGAAGGCTACAGGGGAACACTGAAGCTTTCTTT.

The V and J genes are TRBV3-1 and TRBJ2-7; D is perhaps TRBD1 (6 bases). Germline CDR1 reads LGHDT; CDR2 reads YNNKEL (reference sequence). V was cut by 3 bases and J by 6 bases, with 15 bases left in between. This CDR3 contains 14 residues. The CDR3 nucleotides read TGTGCCAGCAGCCACGCCGGCAGGGGCCCCGAGCAGTACTTC. This codes for CASSHAGRGPEQYF.

CDR3 sequence reads: CASSGGTANSPLHF. CDR3 DNA: TGCGCCAGCAGCGGCGGGACAGCAAATTCACCCCTCCACTTT. V gene TRBV5-1 combines with J gene TRBJ1-6; TRBD1 matches at 7 bases. V dropped 4 bases and J dropped 7; count of bases not matched to a gene: 5. CDR3 size: 14 residues. Germline CDR1 reads SGHRS; CDR2 reads YFSETQ.

This clonotype was counted between two and nine times. The J gene is TRBJ2-3, the V gene TRBV29-1; D remains ambiguous. Per the germline V gene, CDR1 is SQVTM and CDR2 is ANQGSEA. Trimming left V 6 bases short and J 1 base short, with 20 bases between. CDR3 size: 16 residues. The CDR3 here is CSVPGSSTSRTDTQYF. The CDR3 nucleotides read TGCAGCGTCCCCGGGTCCTCGACTTCCCGCACAGATACGCAGTATTTT.

This chain links TRBV3-1 with TRBJ1-2; perhaps TRBD1 as D (6 bases). Germline CDR1 LGHDT, CDR2 YNNKEL (reference sequence). V was clipped by 8 bases and J by 7 bases, with 23 bases between them. This CDR3 region has 15 residues. In nucleotides, the CDR3 is TGTGCCAGCGAATCAACGACAGGCGGCTTAGGTGGCTACACCTTC. Protein sequence: CASESTTGGLGGYTF.

This chain uses TRBV29-1 with TRBJ2-5; unclear D gene. Germline CDR1 SQVTM, CDR2 ANQGSEA. CDR3 length: 14 amino acids. V was clipped by 0 bases and J by 7 bases, with 15 bases between them. The CDR3 DNA is TGCAGCGTTGAAGATCTGGGTCCAACGGGGACCCAGTACTTC. Its protein is CSVEDLGPTGTQYF.

The rearrangement joins TRBV29-1 to TRBJ2-5; 12 nucleotides match TRBD1. The trim removed 4 bases at V and 5 bases at J, leaving 8 bases unmatched. The CDR3 sequence is 15 residues long. From germline, CDR1 is SQVTM and CDR2 ANQGSEA. The CDR3: CSVAGTGGGGETQYF. CDR3 in DNA: TGCAGCGTTGCGGGGACAGGGGGCGGAGGGGAGACCCAGTACTTC.

The rearrangement uses TRBV10-3 and TRBJ2-7, with D perhaps given as TRBD1 or TRBD2 (7 bases each). CDR3 length: 16 amino acids. With 8 bases removed from V and 2 bases from J, the gap between germline ends came to 22 bases. Germline-derived CDR1 and CDR2 are ENHRY and SYGVKD. The CDR3 DNA follows: TGTGCCATCTCCAAGTCTCCAAGCGGGACAGCCTACGAGCAGTACTTC. Amino acid sequence: CAISKSPSGTAYEQYF.